This T cell receptor beta chain was recorded in a study of blood T cell repertoires in COVID-19. On the study more broadly: Italy, Spain and the United States were the sources of the convalescent and acute COVID-19 samples. Nucleic acid was either cDNA or gDNA, and it came from T cells, B-cell-depleted T cells, or PBMCs.

Unmatched junction bases numbered 8, after V lost 2 bases and J lost 5 bases. This CDR3 has 16 residues. The germline V gene encodes CDR1 SGHRS and CDR2 YFSETQ. Original data processing: The authors estimated nucleated cell counts from reference gene primer amplification. Sequenced by immunoSEQ multiplex PCR; TCRdb stores in-frame clones only, minus some. The V and J calls and clone size come from that table; D and trimming were worked out from the DNA. The sample contains under 350,000 clones, approximately 83% of which appear only once. This sequence was found in a woman between 70 and 85 years old with acute or convalescent COVID-19. Sequencing was carried out using peripheral blood. This chain joins TRBV5-1 and TRBJ1-4; TRBD1 agrees at 8 bases. CDR3 sequence: CASSFPTGAANEKLFF. DNA of the CDR3: TGCGCCAGCAGCTTTCCGACAGGGGCGGCGAATGAAAAACTGTTTTTT.